These 14 T cell receptor beta chains originate from one sample sequenced in a study of CD8 T cells in Susac syndrome. RNA in amounts of roughly 0.45 to 1 ug was reverse transcribed with random hexamers. TCRdb re-called the immunoSEQ multiplex PCR reads with MiXCR, one entry per CDR3 protein. The data show 50,000 or so distinct CDR3 sequences, 93% seen once. The specimen was CD8+ T cells from PBMCs. The receptors were sampled from a human donor with multiple sclerosis.

This chain uses TRBV3-1 with TRBJ2-5; 10 bases fit TRBD2. This CDR3 contains 16 residues. V was clipped by 3 bases and J by 4 bases; unmatched bases: 8. The germline V gene has CDR1 LGHDT and CDR2 YNNKEL (reference sequence). CDR3 DNA: TGTGCCAGCAGCCAGACAGCGGGGGGGCCCCGAGAGACCCAGTACTTC. This encodes CASSQTAGGPRETQYF.

The genes are TRBV7-8 and TRBJ1-1; tentative D call: TRBD1 (5 bases). Germline V gives CDR1 SGHVS, CDR2 FQNEAQ. The CDR3 covers 16 residues. The germline V and J ends were trimmed by 5 bases and 5 bases, with 21 bases remaining between them. Here the CDR3 DNA reads TGTGCCAGCAGCATCGTACCCGAGGGGTCGGGAACTGAAGCTTTCTTT. Translating gives CASSIVPEGSGTEAFF.

The chain combines TRBV7-9 with TRBJ2-5; 7 bases fit TRBD1. V was clipped by 1 base and J by 2 bases; unmatched bases: 7. The CDR3 has 16 amino acids. The germline V gene encodes CDR1 SEHNR and CDR2 FQNEAQ (reference sequence). CDR3 sequence: CASSLGDSRVQETQYF. The CDR3 DNA is TGTGCCAGCAGCTTAGGGGACAGTCGAGTACAAGAGACCCAGTACTTC.

The V gene is TRBV4-1, the J gene TRBJ2-7, with D maybe TRBD1 (5 bases). Germline CDR1 is MGHRA and CDR2 is YSYEKL. This CDR3 is 15 amino acids long. Trimming pared 0 bases from V and 2 bases from J, leaving 11 bases between. CDR3 region: CASSQEQRQTYEQYF. The CDR3 region has the DNA TGCGCCAGCAGCCAAGAACAAAGACAGACCTACGAGCAGTACTTC.

The V call is TRBV13, the J call TRBJ2-7; the D is unclear. Germline V gene sequence: CDR1 PRHDT, CDR2 FYEKMQ (reference sequence). This CDR3 region has 12 residues. V was trimmed by 5 bases and J by 2 bases, leaving 7 bases between them. CDR3 region: CASSQSPYEQYF. The CDR3 DNA is TGTGCCAGCAGCCAGTCCCCCTACGAGCAGTACTTC.

In DNA, the CDR3 is TGCGCCAGCAGCTTGGAACAGGGAGTAGAGCCCCTCCACTTT. Its translation is CASSLEQGVEPLHF. V gene TRBV5-1 combines with J gene TRBJ1-6; the D gene is possibly TRBD1 (6 bases). The ends were cut back, 0 bases at V and 13 bases at J, with 14 bases in the middle. The germline gives CDR1 SGHRS, CDR2 YFSETQ. The CDR3 length is 14 residues.

The chain joins TRBV2 to TRBJ2-7, with unresolved D. In germline, CDR1 is SNHLY, CDR2 FYNNEI. The CDR3 totals 11 residues. V was trimmed by 5 bases and J by 5 bases, leaving 7 bases between them. The chain's CDR3 is CASSLTNEQYF. The DNA of the CDR3 is TGTGCCAGCAGTCTGACAAACGAGCAGTACTTC.

The chain has TRBV6-5 and TRBJ2-3; 7 nucleotides agree with TRBD1. Germline V gene lookup returns CDR1 MNHEY and CDR2 SVGAGI. Trimming removed 0 bases from V and 3 bases from J; junction bases left unmatched: 0. The CDR3 length is 14 residues. The CDR3 nucleotides are TGTGCCAGCAGTTACTCGACAGGGACAGATACGCAGTATTTT. Its protein is CASSYSTGTDTQYF.

This chain uses TRBV7-9 with TRBJ2-3; D tentatively reads TRBD1 or TRBD2 (6 bases each). The CDR3 runs 14 residues. The V end was cut by 5 bases, the J end by 5 bases, with 14 bases between. The germline gives CDR1 SEHNR, CDR2 FQNEAQ (reference sequence). The CDR3 DNA is TGTGCCAGCAGCCCTCGGGGGCTTATAGATACGCAGTATTTT. The encoded protein is CASSPRGLIDTQYF. The full variable domain, its missing parts supplied by reference TRBV7-9 and TRBJ2-3, is DTGVSQNPRHKITKRGQNVTFRCDPISEHNRLYWYRQTLGQGPEFLTYFQNEAQLEKSRLLSDRFSAERPKGSFSTLEIQRTEQGDSAMYLCASSPRGLIDTQYFGPGTRLTVL.

The rearrangement links TRBV5-1 to TRBJ1-2; 8 nucleotides line up with TRBD1. The CDR3 extends over 16 amino acids. CDR1 SGHRS and CDR2 YFSETQ come from the germline V gene. V was clipped by 0 bases and J by 4 bases; unmatched bases: 8. The DNA of the CDR3 is TGCGCCAGCAGCTTGGAAGGACAGGGTCGTTTCTATGGCTACACCTTC. This encodes CASSLEGQGRFYGYTF.

V and J are TRBV27 and TRBJ2-1, with D possibly TRBD1 on 6 matching bases. Germline lookup yields CDR1 MNHEY and CDR2 SMNVEV (reference sequence). The CDR3 is 16 amino acids. The germline V and J ends were trimmed by 10 bases and 8 bases, with 27 bases remaining between them. The CDR3: CATMGLGAGSRDEQFF. The CDR3 nucleotides are TGTGCCACCATGGGGCTGGGGGCAGGGAGTAGGGATGAGCAGTTCTTC.

J is TRBJ1-2 and V is TRBV7-2; perhaps TRBD1 as D (5 bases). The germline V gene has CDR1 SGHTA and CDR2 FQGNSA. With 0 bases removed from V and 7 bases from J, the gap between germline ends came to 12 bases. The CDR3 has 14 amino acids. Here the CDR3 reads CASSLAGGVGGYTF. The CDR3 DNA is TGTGCCAGCAGCTTAGCGGGGGGGGTCGGTGGCTACACCTTC. Full variable domain (outside the CDR3, taken from reference TRBV7-2 and TRBJ1-2): GAGVSQSPSNKVTEKGKDVELRCDPISGHTALYWYRQSLGQGLEFLIYFQGNSAPDKSGLPSDRFSAERTGGSVSTLTIQRTQQEDSAVYLCASSLAGGVGGYTFGSGTRLTVV.

This rearrangement joins TRBV13 to TRBJ1-2; D is possibly TRBD1 (5 bases). Germline assignment: CDR1 PRHDT and CDR2 FYEKMQ (reference sequence). The CDR3 spans 14 residues. Trimming cost V 5 bases and J 2 bases, with 12 bases left between them. The CDR3 region is CASSVTGRNYGYTF. CDR3 in DNA: TGTGCCAGCAGCGTTACGGGACGGAACTATGGCTACACCTTC.

V gene TRBV7-9 combines with J gene TRBJ1-1; no firm D call. This CDR3 contains 12 residues. Trimming shortened V by 6 bases and J by 2 bases, and 7 bases separated the two germline ends. Germline V gene data show CDR1 as SEHNR and CDR2 as FQNEAQ (reference sequence). CDR3 in DNA: TGTGCCAGCAGTTCCGCTAACACTGAAGCTTTCTTT. This codes for CASSSANTEAFF. The whole variable domain, remainder taken from reference TRBV7-9 and TRBJ1-1, is DTGVSQNPRHKITKRGQNVTFRCDPISEHNRLYWYRQTLGQGPEFLTYFQNEAQLEKSRLLSDRFSAERPKGSFSTLEIQRTEQGDSAMYLCASSSANTEAFFGQGTRLTVV.